This entry lists 19 T cell receptor beta chains sequenced from one sample in a study of early T cells in non-severe SARS-CoV-2 infection. TCRdb reprocessed the 5' RACE reads with MiXCR, giving one entry per CDR3 protein. The table shows around 57,000 distinct CDR3 sequences, with approximately 6% occurring only once. What was sequenced was whole blood. The receptors come from an adult who was a healthcare worker with PCR-confirmed SARS-CoV-2 infection or an uninfected control (not recorded which).

This clonotype was seen ten or more times. V usage is TRBV7-9 and J usage is TRBJ1-1; D is perhaps TRBD1 (6 bases). The germline gives CDR1 SEHNR, CDR2 FQNEAQ (reference sequence). The V end was cut by 5 bases, the J end by 11 bases, with 21 bases between. The CDR3 is 14 residues long. The CDR3 DNA is TGTGCCAGCAGCCATTCCGGTAACAGGGTAGATGCTTTCTTT. Amino acid sequence: CASSHSGNRVDAFF.

This clonotype came up many times. The V gene is TRBV9, the J gene TRBJ1-1; 7 nucleotides align to TRBD1. CDR1 is SGDLS, CDR2 YYNGEE, per germline. CDR3 length equals 17 residues. With V trimmed by 4 bases and J by 3 bases, 15 bases remained unmatched. DNA of the CDR3: TGTGCCAGCAGCAGACGGACAGGAGAATTGGGGGACACTGAAGCTTTCTTT. It yields the protein CASSRRTGELGDTEAFF.

This clonotype occurred many times. This chain connects TRBV13 to TRBJ1-1, with 8 nucleotides matching TRBD1. Germline V gene lookup returns CDR1 PRHDT and CDR2 FYEKMQ (reference sequence). The CDR3 contains 14 residues. The junction had 5 bases not matched to a gene; V was cut back by 3 bases and J by 5 bases. CDR3 sequence: CASSFGQGRTEAFF. The DNA of the CDR3 is TGTGCCAGCAGCTTCGGACAGGGAAGAACTGAAGCTTTCTTT.

This clonotype showed up many times. This sequence joins TRBV5-1 and TRBJ2-1; 8 bases map to TRBD2. Germline CDR1 SGHRS, CDR2 YFSETQ. The trim removed 4 bases at V and 2 bases at J, leaving 8 bases unmatched. The CDR3 has 16 residues. CDR3 protein: CASSNPGGGTYNEQFF. The CDR3 coding sequence is TGCGCCAGCAGCAACCCAGGCGGGGGGACCTACAATGAGCAGTTCTTC.

The table lists this clonotype with a few counts. The chain is built from TRBV9 and TRBJ2-7, with 10 bases lining up with TRBD1. The CDR3 is made up of 15 amino acids. CDR1 SGDLS and CDR2 YYNGEE come from the germline V gene. With 4 bases clipped from V and 3 bases from J, the junction kept 7 bases outside the gene matches. CDR3 in amino acids: CASSPRDRGNYEQYF. The CDR3 nucleotides are TGTGCCAGCAGCCCCCGGGACAGGGGTAACTACGAGCAGTACTTC. The full variable domain, in which reference TRBV9 and TRBJ2-7 provide the parts outside the CDR3, is DSGVTQTPKHLITATGQRVTLRCSPRSGDLSVYWYQQSLDQGLQFLIQYYNGEERAKGNILERFSAQQFPDLHSELNLSSLELGDSALYFCASSPRDRGNYEQYFGPGTRLTVT.

This clonotype was detected ten times or more. The chain uses TRBV29-1 and TRBJ2-3, with 7 bases aligning to TRBD2. The CDR3 sequence is 19 residues long. The trim removed 7 bases at V and 4 bases at J, leaving 26 bases unmatched. Germline assignment: CDR1 SQVTM and CDR2 ANQGSEA. CDR3 in amino acids: CSAVSPTAGDLQQPDTQYF. The CDR3, as DNA: TGCAGCGCGGTCTCCCCTACGGCGGGGGATCTCCAACAGCCAGATACGCAGTATTTT.

This clonotype was picked up many times. The chain carries TRBV13 and TRBJ2-1; D is perhaps TRBD2 (5 bases). CDR1 is PRHDT, CDR2 FYEKMQ, per germline (reference sequence). This CDR3 spans 14 amino acids. V was cut by 8 bases and J by 4 bases, with 15 bases left in between. The CDR3 sequence: CASSEEGSYNEQFF. In nucleotides, the CDR3 is TGTGCCAGCTCAGAGGAAGGGAGTTACAATGAGCAGTTCTTC.

This clonotype was recorded at least ten times. V and J are TRBV20-1 and TRBJ2-1; 9 bases align to TRBD2. Germline V gene data show CDR1 as DFQATT and CDR2 as SNEGSKA (reference sequence). V dropped 0 bases and J dropped 0; count of bases not matched to a gene: 3. CDR3 length: 16 amino acids. The CDR3 DNA sequence: TGCAGTGCTAGAGACCTAGCGGGGAGCTCCTACAATGAGCAGTTCTTC. Translated: CSARDLAGSSYNEQFF.

V is TRBV2 and J is TRBJ1-1; 8 bases fit TRBD1. The V gene's germline CDR1 is SNHLY and CDR2 FYNNEI. The CDR3 runs 13 residues. V trimming: 8 bases; J trimming: 6 bases; junction bases outside the gene matches: 8. CDR3 sequence reads: CASPETGVPEAFF. DNA of the CDR3: TGTGCCAGCCCCGAGACAGGGGTCCCTGAAGCTTTCTTT.

This clonotype has a count of ten or more. This rearrangement joins TRBV18 to TRBJ1-1; D is unresolved. Germline CDR1 is KGHSH and CDR2 is LQKENI. V lost 2 bases, J lost 7 bases, and 11 bases lay in between. CDR3 length: 13 amino acids. CDR3 DNA sequence: TGTGCCAGCTCACCAGTGGTTGGGCATGAAGCTTTCTTT. Residues: CASSPVVGHEAFF.

Many counts were recorded for this clonotype. Here the CDR3 reads CASSLEWDRGRQDQPQHF. CDR3 in DNA: TGTGCCAGCAGCTTAGAATGGGACAGGGGGCGGCAAGATCAGCCCCAGCATTTT. The chain has TRBV7-9 and TRBJ1-5; TRBD1 agrees at 12 bases. CDR1 and CDR2 from the germline V gene are SEHNR and FQNEAQ (reference sequence). V lost 1 base, J lost 5 bases, and 9 bases stayed unmatched. The CDR3 totals 18 residues.

V and J are TRBV20-1 and TRBJ1-3; D gene unclear. CDR1 and CDR2 from the germline V gene are DFQATT and SNEGSKA (reference sequence). This CDR3 region has 13 residues. Trimming left V 2 bases short and J 0 bases short, with 5 bases between. Written as DNA, the CDR3 is TGCAGTGCTAGACACAACTCTGGAAACACCATATATTTT. As protein: CSARHNSGNTIYF.

This clonotype was observed at least ten times. This chain's CDR3 is CASRVGTANTGELFF. CDR3 nucleotides: TGTGCCAGCAGGGTCGGGACGGCGAACACCGGGGAGCTGTTTTTT. This chain connects TRBV2 to TRBJ2-2; D tentatively fits TRBD1 or TRBD2 (5 bases each). The CDR3 spans 15 residues. Germline CDR1 is SNHLY and CDR2 is FYNNEI. V was cut by 6 bases and J by 0 bases, with 11 bases left in between.

This clonotype was detected a few times. V and J are TRBV11-2 and TRBJ2-3; D may be TRBD2 (5 bases). V was clipped by 0 bases and J by 0 bases, with 10 bases between them. The CDR3 is 16 residues long. Germline CDR1 and CDR2: SGHAT and FQNNGV. DNA of the CDR3: TGTGCCAGCAGCTTAGATGGAGGCTCGAGCACAGATACGCAGTATTTT. Its protein product is CASSLDGGSSTDTQYF.

At least ten counts were recorded for this clonotype. V usage is TRBV7-2 and J usage is TRBJ1-5; the D is unclear. This CDR3 comprises 14 residues. The germline V gene encodes CDR1 SGHTA and CDR2 FQGNSA. Trimming took off 4 bases at V and 5 bases at J, with 12 bases between the two ends. The DNA for the CDR3 is TGTGCCAGCAGCTCCGGCAGGCTAGATCAGCCCCAGCATTTT. It is translated as CASSSGRLDQPQHF.

This clonotype was detected many times. The chain has TRBV20-1 and TRBJ2-3, with 14 bases aligning to TRBD2. V lost 6 bases and J lost 3; bases outside the gene matches: 11. Germline-derived CDR1 and CDR2 are DFQATT and SNEGSKA (reference sequence). This CDR3 is built from 17 residues. CDR3 sequence (DNA): TGCAGTGCCAGACTTCCCAGGACTAGCGGGGGGACAGATACGCAGTATTTT. Translating gives CSARLPRTSGGTDTQYF.

This clonotype was picked up many times. The chain has TRBV6-5 and TRBJ1-1; 8 positions agree with TRBD1. V lost 5 bases, J lost 7 bases, and 6 bases stayed unmatched. The germline gives CDR1 MNHEY, CDR2 SVGAGI. The CDR3 totals 13 residues. CDR3 DNA sequence: TGTGCCAGCAGTAAAACCGGGACAGGTGAAGCTTTCTTT. Protein sequence: CASSKTGTGEAFF.

This clonotype has more than one count but fewer than ten. The rearrangement joins TRBV6-5 to TRBJ2-7; TRBD1 agrees at 8 bases. The trim removed 6 bases at V and 5 bases at J, leaving 9 bases unmatched. The CDR3 covers 14 residues. Germline V gene lookup returns CDR1 MNHEY and CDR2 SVGAGI. DNA for the CDR3: TGTGCCAGCAGCCGCGACAGGGGCAACAACGAGCAGTACTTC. The encoded protein is CASSRDRGNNEQYF.

This clonotype was recorded a few times. The chain uses TRBV10-2 and TRBJ2-1, with TRBD2 identical over 13 bases. The length of the CDR3 is 15 residues. Germline assignment: CDR1 WSHSY and CDR2 SAAADI. The ends lost 3 bases at V and 4 bases at J; junction bases unmatched: 0. The CDR3 region is CASSELAGGYNEQFF. CDR3 in DNA: TGCGCCAGCAGTGAACTAGCGGGGGGGTACAATGAGCAGTTCTTC.